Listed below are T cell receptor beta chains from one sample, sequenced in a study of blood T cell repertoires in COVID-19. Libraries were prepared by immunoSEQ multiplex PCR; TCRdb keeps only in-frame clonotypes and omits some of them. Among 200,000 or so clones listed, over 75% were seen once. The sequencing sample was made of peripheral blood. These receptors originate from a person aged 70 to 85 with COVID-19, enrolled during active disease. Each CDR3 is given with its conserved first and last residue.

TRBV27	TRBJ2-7	CASRRNFYEQYF
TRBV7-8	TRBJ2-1	CASSTPGAVPYNEQFF
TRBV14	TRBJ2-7	CASSQRSLLHDEQYF
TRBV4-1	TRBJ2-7	CASSQSWTGGYEQYF
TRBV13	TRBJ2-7	CASSKQGTVYEQYF
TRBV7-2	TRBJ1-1	CASSLPPPGSTEAFF
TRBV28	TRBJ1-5	CASSSGDGSNQPQHF
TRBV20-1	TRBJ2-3	CSASIGRTSGNTDTQYF
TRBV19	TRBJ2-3	CASSTPPGRTDTQYF
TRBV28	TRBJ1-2	CASSLRFAGGVGIGYTF
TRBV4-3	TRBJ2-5	CASSQFYGDKETQYF
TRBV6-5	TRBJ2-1	CASTYTGTSGNEQFF
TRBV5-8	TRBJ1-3	CASSFLVQLISGNTIYF
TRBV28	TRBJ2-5	CASRWARGSETQYF
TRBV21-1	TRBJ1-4	CASSQTQTGEGEKLFF